The clone carrying this T cell receptor beta chain was observed a handful of times. The target antigen is unknown. The method was immunoSEQ multiplex PCR; TCRdb's version includes in-frame clones alone and lacks a portion of them. The data contain under 60,000 clones, 65% to 85% of them singletons. J was trimmed by 1 base and V by 7 bases; bases with no gene match: 5. The germline gives CDR1 ENHRY, CDR2 SYGVKD. This CDR3 region has 14 residues. This sample was taken from a study of OX40 agonist ivuxolimab in advanced cancers. Study-level points and caveats: The study observed clonal expansion of CD4+ and CD8+ blood T cells by week 6 at 0.1 to 3.0 mg/kg.

This clonotype was obtained from an adult with an advanced solid tumor such as melanoma, head and neck, liver or kidney cancer. The V gene is TRBV10-3, the J gene TRBJ1-1; 8 nucleotides match TRBD1. Sequencing was performed on CD4+ or CD8+ T cells sorted from blood, taken in a trial of the OX40 agonist ivuxolimab. CDR3 protein: CAINPGQENTEAFF. The CDR3 coding sequence is TGTGCCATCAACCCGGGACAGGAGAACACTGAAGCTTTCTTT.